The T cell receptor (beta chain) under discussion was sequenced for a study of response to subunit inactivated influenza vaccine. TCRdb recomputed calls from the RT-PCR reads with MiXCR, one row per CDR3 protein. The sample gives about 520,000 distinct CDR3 sequences, 25% of which show up once; under 2.5% is in the top ten. The CDR3 loop spans 14 amino acids. Trimming took 3 bases from V and 2 from J, leaving 10 bases between them. Looked up from germline, CDR1 is SGHAT and CDR2 is FQNNGV. This material consisted of CD4+ T cells sorted from PBMCs, taken around 5 days after vaccination. The sequence derives from a man in his forties or fifties who received an inactivated influenza vaccine. The chain combines TRBV11-2 with TRBJ1-2; no clear D gene. This chain's CDR3 is CASSFKGKNYGYTF. The CDR3 nucleotides read TGTGCCAGCAGCTTTAAGGGCAAGAACTATGGCTACACCTTC.